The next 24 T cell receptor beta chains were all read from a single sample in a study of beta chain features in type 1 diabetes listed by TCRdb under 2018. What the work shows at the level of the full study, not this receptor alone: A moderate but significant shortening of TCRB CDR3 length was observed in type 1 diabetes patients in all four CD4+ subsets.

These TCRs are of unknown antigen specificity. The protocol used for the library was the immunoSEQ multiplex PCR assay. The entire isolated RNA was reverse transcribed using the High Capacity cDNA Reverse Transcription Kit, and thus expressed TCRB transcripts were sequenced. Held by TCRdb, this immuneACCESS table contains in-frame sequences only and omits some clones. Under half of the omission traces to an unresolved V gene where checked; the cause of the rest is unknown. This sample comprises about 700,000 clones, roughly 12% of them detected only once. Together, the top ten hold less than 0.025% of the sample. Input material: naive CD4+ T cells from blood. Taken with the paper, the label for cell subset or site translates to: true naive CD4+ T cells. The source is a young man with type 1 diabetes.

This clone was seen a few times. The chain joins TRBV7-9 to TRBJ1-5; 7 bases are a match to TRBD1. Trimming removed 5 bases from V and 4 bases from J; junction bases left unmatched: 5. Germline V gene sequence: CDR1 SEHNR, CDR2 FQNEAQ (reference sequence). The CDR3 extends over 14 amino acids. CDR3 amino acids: CASSHDRANQPQHF. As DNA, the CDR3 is TGTGCCAGCAGCCATGACAGGGCAAATCAGCCCCAGCATTTT.

The CDR3 sequence: CAITKGQGRTEAFF. CDR3 coding DNA: TGTGCCATCACCAAGGGACAGGGACGCACTGAAGCTTTCTTT. This rearrangement joins TRBV10-3 to TRBJ1-1; 9 nucleotides line up with TRBD1. This CDR3 contains 14 residues. The germline CDR1 and CDR2 sequences are ENHRY and SYGVKD. Germline trimming cut 7 bases from V and 4 bases from J; bases unmatched to any gene: 7.

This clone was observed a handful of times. Here the CDR3 DNA reads TGCAGCGTTTCCGGAGATGGCTACACCTTC. This translates into CSVSGDGYTF. The chain combines TRBV29-1 with TRBJ1-2; no definite D call. The CDR3 has 10 amino acids. The germline V and J ends were trimmed by 5 bases and 6 bases, with 7 bases remaining between them. The germline CDR1 and CDR2 sequences are SQVTM and ANQGSEA.

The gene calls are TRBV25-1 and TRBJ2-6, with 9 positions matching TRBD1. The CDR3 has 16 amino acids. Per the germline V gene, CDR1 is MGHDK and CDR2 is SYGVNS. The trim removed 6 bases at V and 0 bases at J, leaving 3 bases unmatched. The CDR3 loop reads CASRGQGLSGANVLTF. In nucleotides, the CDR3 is TGTGCCAGCAGGGGACAGGGCCTCTCTGGGGCCAACGTCCTGACTTTC.

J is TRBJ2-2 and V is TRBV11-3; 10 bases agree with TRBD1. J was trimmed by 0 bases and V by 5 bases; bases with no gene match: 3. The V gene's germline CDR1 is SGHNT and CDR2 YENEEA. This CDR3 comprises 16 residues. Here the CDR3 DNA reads TGTGCCAGCAGCGGGGGACAGGGGTCGAACACCGGGGAGCTGTTTTTT. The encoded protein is CASSGGQGSNTGELFF.

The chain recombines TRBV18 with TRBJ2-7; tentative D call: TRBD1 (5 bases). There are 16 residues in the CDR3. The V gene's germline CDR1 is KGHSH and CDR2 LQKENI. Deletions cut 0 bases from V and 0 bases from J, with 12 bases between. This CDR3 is CASSPPHRTSSYEQYF. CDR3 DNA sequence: TGTGCCAGCTCACCACCGCACAGGACCAGCTCCTACGAGCAGTACTTC. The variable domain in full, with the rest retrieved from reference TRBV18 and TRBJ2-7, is NAGVMQNPRHLVRRRGQEARLRCSPMKGHSHVYWYRQLPEEGLKFMVYLQKENIIDESGMPKERFSAEFPKEGPSILRIQQVVRGDSAAYFCASSPPHRTSSYEQYFGPGTRLTVT.

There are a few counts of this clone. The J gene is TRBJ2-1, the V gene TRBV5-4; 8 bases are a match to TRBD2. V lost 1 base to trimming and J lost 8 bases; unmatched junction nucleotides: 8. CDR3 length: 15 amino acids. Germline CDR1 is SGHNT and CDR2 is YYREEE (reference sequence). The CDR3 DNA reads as TGTGCCAGCAGCTTGTTGACTAGCGTTTTCCATGAGCAGTTCTTC. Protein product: CASSLLTSVFHEQFF. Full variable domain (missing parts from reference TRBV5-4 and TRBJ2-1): ETGVTQSPTHLIKTRGQQVTLRCSSQSGHNTVSWYQQALGQGPQFIFQYYREEENGRGNFPPRFSGLQFPNYSSELNVNALELDDSALYLCASSLLTSVFHEQFFGPGTRLTVL.

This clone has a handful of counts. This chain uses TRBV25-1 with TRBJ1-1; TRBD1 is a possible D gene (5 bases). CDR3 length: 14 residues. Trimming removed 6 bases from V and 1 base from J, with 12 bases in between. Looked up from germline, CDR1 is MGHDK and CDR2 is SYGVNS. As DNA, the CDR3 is TGTGCCAGCAGCGGGGGGTTGAAGAACACTGAAGCTTTCTTT. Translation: CASSGGLKNTEAFF.

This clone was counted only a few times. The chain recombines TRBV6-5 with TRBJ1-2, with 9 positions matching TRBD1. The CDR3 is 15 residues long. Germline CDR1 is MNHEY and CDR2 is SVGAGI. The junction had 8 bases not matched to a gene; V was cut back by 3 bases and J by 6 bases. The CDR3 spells CASSYTTGTGNGYTF. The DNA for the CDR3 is TGTGCCAGCAGTTATACTACGGGGACAGGGAATGGCTACACCTTC.

CDR3 sequence (DNA): TGTGCCAGCAGTGAAGCGCTGCGGGACTACCACGAGCAGTACTTC. This codes for CASSEALRDYHEQYF. The V and J genes are TRBV6-1 and TRBJ2-7; 7 bases line up with TRBD2. Unmatched junction bases numbered 7, after V lost 0 bases and J lost 5 bases. Per the germline V gene, CDR1 is MNHNS and CDR2 is SASEGT. The CDR3 spans 15 residues.

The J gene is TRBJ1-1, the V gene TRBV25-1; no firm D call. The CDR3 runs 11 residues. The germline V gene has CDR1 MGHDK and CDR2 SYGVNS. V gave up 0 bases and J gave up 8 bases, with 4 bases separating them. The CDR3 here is CASSEYREAFF. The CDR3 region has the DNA TGTGCCAGCAGTGAATATAGGGAAGCTTTCTTT.

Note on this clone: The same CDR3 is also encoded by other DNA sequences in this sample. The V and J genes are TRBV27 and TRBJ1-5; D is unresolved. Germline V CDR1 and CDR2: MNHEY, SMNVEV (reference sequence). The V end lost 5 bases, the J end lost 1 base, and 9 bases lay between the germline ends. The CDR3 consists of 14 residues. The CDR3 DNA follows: TGTGCCAGCAGTCCACTGGGGAGCAATCAGCCCCAGCATTTT. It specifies CASSPLGSNQPQHF.

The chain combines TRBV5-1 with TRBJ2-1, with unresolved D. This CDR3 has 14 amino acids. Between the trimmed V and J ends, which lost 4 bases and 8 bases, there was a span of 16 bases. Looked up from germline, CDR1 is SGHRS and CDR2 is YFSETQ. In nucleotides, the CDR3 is TGCGCCAGCAGCCTCCTTCGGAGTGAGGATGAGCAGTTCTTC. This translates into CASSLLRSEDEQFF.

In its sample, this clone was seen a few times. The CDR3 nucleotides read TGTGCCAGCAGCGCGGCCGGACAGGGGATGTACGAGCAGTACTTC. This codes for CASSAAGQGMYEQYF. This rearrangement joins TRBV9 to TRBJ2-7; 9 nucleotides agree with TRBD1. Losses at the gene ends were 3 bases for V and 4 bases for J; bases not matched to a gene: 8. This CDR3 contains 15 residues. Germline loops: CDR1 SGDLS, CDR2 YYNGEE.

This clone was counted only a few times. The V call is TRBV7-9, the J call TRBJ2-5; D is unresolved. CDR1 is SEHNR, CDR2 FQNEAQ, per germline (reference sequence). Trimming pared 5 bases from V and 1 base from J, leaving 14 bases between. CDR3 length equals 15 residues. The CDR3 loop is CASSPVGSAQETQYF. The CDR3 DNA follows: TGTGCCAGCAGCCCGGTCGGGTCGGCCCAAGAGACCCAGTACTTC.

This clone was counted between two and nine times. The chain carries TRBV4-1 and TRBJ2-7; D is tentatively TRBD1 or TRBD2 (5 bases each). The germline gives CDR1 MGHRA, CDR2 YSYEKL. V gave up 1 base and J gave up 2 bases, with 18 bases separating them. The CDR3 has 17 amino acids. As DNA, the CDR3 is TGCGCCAGCAGCCAAGGTGAGGGAAGGGGTCCTGCCTACGAGCAGTACTTC. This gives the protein CASSQGEGRGPAYEQYF.

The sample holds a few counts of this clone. This CDR3 reads CASNRGNYGYTF. CDR3 sequence (DNA): TGTGCCAGTAATCGGGGTAACTATGGCTACACCTTC. The gene calls are TRBV19 and TRBJ1-2; unclear D gene. V gave up 7 bases and J gave up 1 base, with 7 bases separating them. Per the germline V gene, CDR1 is LNHDA and CDR2 is SQIVND (reference sequence). CDR3 length equals 12 residues.

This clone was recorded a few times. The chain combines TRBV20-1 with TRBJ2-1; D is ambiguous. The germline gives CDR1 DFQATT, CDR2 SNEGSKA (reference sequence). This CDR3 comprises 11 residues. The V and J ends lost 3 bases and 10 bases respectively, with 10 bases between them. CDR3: CSASLGSEQFF. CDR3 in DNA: TGCAGTGCTAGCCTCGGCTCCGAGCAGTTCTTC.

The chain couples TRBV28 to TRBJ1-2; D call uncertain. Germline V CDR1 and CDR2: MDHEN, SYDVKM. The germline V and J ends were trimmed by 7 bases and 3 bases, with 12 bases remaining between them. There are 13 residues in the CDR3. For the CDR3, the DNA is TGTGCCAGCATTTCGGCGGGTGACTATGGCTACACCTTC. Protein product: CASISAGDYGYTF.

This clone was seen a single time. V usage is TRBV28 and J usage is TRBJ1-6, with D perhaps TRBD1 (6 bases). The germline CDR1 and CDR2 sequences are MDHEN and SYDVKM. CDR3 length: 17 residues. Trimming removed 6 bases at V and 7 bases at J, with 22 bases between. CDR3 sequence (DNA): TGTGCCAGCAGAATGATTACAGGGCTGAGGGGGAATTCACCCCTCCACTTT. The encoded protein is CASRMITGLRGNSPLHF.

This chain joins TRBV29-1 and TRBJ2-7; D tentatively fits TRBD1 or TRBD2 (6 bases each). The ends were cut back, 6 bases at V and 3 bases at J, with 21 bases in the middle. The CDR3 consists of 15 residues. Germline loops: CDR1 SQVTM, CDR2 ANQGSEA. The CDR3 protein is CSVAYGGRNVYEQYF. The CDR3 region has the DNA TGCAGCGTGGCCTATGGGGGGCGGAATGTCTACGAGCAGTACTTC.

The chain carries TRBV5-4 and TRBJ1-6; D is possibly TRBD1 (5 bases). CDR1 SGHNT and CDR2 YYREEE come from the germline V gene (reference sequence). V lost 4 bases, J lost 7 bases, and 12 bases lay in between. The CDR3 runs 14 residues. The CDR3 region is CASSPQVGNSPLHF. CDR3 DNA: TGTGCCAGCAGCCCACAGGTCGGGAATTCACCCCTCCACTTT.

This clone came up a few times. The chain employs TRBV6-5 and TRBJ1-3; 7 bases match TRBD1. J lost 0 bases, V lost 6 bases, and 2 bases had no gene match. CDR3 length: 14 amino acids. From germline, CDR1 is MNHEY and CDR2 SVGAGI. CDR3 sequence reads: CASRKGASGNTIYF. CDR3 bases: TGTGCCAGCAGGAAGGGGGCCTCTGGAAACACCATATATTTT.

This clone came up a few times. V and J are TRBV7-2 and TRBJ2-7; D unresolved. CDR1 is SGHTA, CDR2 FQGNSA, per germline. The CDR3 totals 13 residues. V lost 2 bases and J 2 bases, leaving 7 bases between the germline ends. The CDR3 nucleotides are TGTGCCAGCAGCTTACACAGAGCCTACGAGCAGTACTTC. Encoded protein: CASSLHRAYEQYF.